A selection of T cell receptor beta chains follows, all from one sample in a study of OX40 agonist ivuxolimab in advanced cancers. Repertoires were generated with immunoSEQ multiplex PCR, while TCRdb's copy carries only in-frame clones and drops some. The sample contains around 41,000 clones, around four fifths of which appear only once. The sample here was CD4+ or CD8+ T cells sorted from blood, taken in a trial of the OX40 agonist ivuxolimab. The receptors shown here come from an adult with an advanced solid tumor such as melanoma, head and neck, liver or kidney cancer. The CDR3 runs from the conserved cysteine through the conserved F or W. D genes are given only for firm matches. Part of the rows lack a size; the others show once, few, many or a class for expanded clones.

cdr3_nt cdr3_aa clone_size j_call v_call d_call
TGTGCCAGCAACTCCGGGACGGCCGACTCGGACCTCCACTTT CASNSGTADSDLHF - TRBJ1-6 TRBV5-8 -
TGTGCCAGCAGCCGAAAGACTAGCGGGAGTGATGAGCAGTTCTTC CASSRKTSGSDEQFF once TRBJ2-1 TRBV7-6 TRBD2
TGTGCCAGTTATGGTTCGTATAGCGGGAGTTCCAATGAGCAGTTCTTC CASYGSYSGSSNEQFF - TRBJ2-1 TRBV19 TRBD2
TGTGCCAGCTCACCCACCAACACTGAAGCTTTCTTT CASSPTNTEAFF - TRBJ1-1 TRBV18 -
TGCGCCAGCAGTGAGTCGGGACTCAAAGCAAGCCCGGATGAGCAGTTCTTC CASSESGLKASPDEQFF - TRBJ2-1 TRBV10-1 -
TGTGCCAGCAGCCACACCCGACTGAGGAACTATGGCTACACCTTC CASSHTRLRNYGYTF - TRBJ1-2 TRBV7-3 -
TGTGCCAGCAGTCGGGACCGTAACTATGGCTACACCTTC CASSRDRNYGYTF - TRBJ1-2 TRBV6-1 -
TGTGCCAGCAGCTTTGCGGGAGATAGCTACGAGCAGTACTTC CASSFAGDSYEQYF - TRBJ2-7 TRBV5-4 TRBD2
TGTGCCAGCAGCTTAGACAGTCCCTACGAGCAGTACTTC CASSLDSPYEQYF - TRBJ2-7 TRBV7-2 -
TGTGCCAGCTCACCACCGCAGAAGCCCGATCAGCCCCAGCATTTT CASSPPQKPDQPQHF - TRBJ1-5 TRBV18 -
TGTGCCAGCAGTGGGAGACAGGGGGCTCTAGCGGGAGGTCACGAGCAGTACTTC CASSGRQGALAGGHEQYF - TRBJ2-7 TRBV2 -
TGTGCCAGCTCACCACGGGGACAGGCACAGTTCTTC CASSPRGQAQFF - TRBJ2-1 TRBV18 TRBD1
TGTGCCAGCAGCTCGGGGTTTTCCTACGAGCAGTACTTC CASSSGFSYEQYF - TRBJ2-7 TRBV5-4 -
TGTGCCAGCAGTTTAAACCAGCTTTATAATTCACCCCTCCACTTT CASSLNQLYNSPLHF - TRBJ1-6 TRBV28 -
TGTGCCAGCAGCCGGAATAGCGGGACGACCTACGAGCAGTACTTC CASSRNSGTTYEQYF - TRBJ2-7 TRBV11-2 TRBD2
TGTGCCACCAGCAGAGCTAGGGTCGAGGGCGAGCAGTACTTC CATSRARVEGEQYF - TRBJ2-7 TRBV15 -
TGTGCCAGCAGTGAAGCCGACCGGGGACTCCGGACCCAGTACTTC CASSEADRGLRTQYF once TRBJ2-5 TRBV6-1 -